This TCR beta chain was identified during a study of tumor-infiltrating lymphocytes in primary liver carcinoma. About the research overall: Subjects consisted of male and female patients aged 30 to 69 years.

CDR1 is SGHAT and CDR2 is FQNNGV in the germline V gene. The CDR3 runs 13 residues. About this clonotype: The germline gene is not matched at one end of the junction; a read error may be the cause.

TCR beta cDNA was reverse-transcribed from roughly 520 ng of total RNA. The reaction used a constant-region primer and ProtoScript II reverse transcriptase. Slightly modified ARM-PCR with three nested multiplex PCR rounds yielded TCR beta libraries. Two initial PCR rounds of about 9 cycles each paired TRBV1-TRBV30 forward primers with a C-beta reverse primer. TCRdb ran MiXCR on the multiplex PCR reads and lists one entry per CDR3 protein. The sample records tens of thousands of distinct CDR3 sequences, roughly 70% being singletons. Starting material for RNA and DNA co-extraction consisted of about 17-32 mg of unsorted bulk tissue.

The sequenced sample was liver tumor tissue from sampling region 5. Subset: tumor region T5, tumor centre. The J gene is TRBJ2-3, the V gene TRBV11-2; D remains unclear. This sequence originates from a man between 40 and 49 years old with primary liver carcinoma and hepatitis B virus infection. This CDR3 reads CAGRKPGSDTRYF. The CDR3 bases are TGTGCCGGCCGAAAACCCGGGTCGGATACGCGGTATTTT.